Following are 23 T cell receptor beta chains from one sample sequenced in a study of cytomegalovirus exposure and HLA in healthy donors. TCRdb's table, derived via immunoSEQ multiplex PCR, lists solely in-frame clones and lacks some. This repertoire shows 200,000 to 300,000 clones, about 86% found once; its top ten account for 1.2%. Sequenced input: PBMCs. Source of these receptors: a woman aged 30 to 39 in good health and CMV-seropositive.

This clone turned up a few times. J is TRBJ2-7 and V is TRBV5-1, with D maybe TRBD2 (6 bases). The germline V gene encodes CDR1 SGHRS and CDR2 YFSETQ. CDR3 length: 16 amino acids. V lost 4 bases and J lost 0, with 17 bases in between. The CDR3 coding sequence is TGCGCCAGCAGCCCCCTTTCCGGGGGACTCTCCTACGAGCAGTACTTC. Translation gives CASSPLSGGLSYEQYF.

This chain joins TRBV4-1 and TRBJ1-2; 8 nucleotides line up with TRBD1. The CDR3 is made up of 17 amino acids. Trimming cost V 0 bases and J 8 bases; bases outside gene matches: 14. Germline V gene data show CDR1 as MGHRA and CDR2 as YSYEKL. The CDR3 DNA reads as TGCGCCAGCAGCCAAGAGCCCGGAGACAGGGGATCGAAGGGCTACACCTTC. Protein: CASSQEPGDRGSKGYTF.

The chain links TRBV19 to TRBJ2-1, with 9 bases lining up with TRBD2. The CDR3 sequence is 13 residues long. Germline assignment: CDR1 LNHDA and CDR2 SQIVND (reference sequence). Trimming took 6 bases from V and 9 from J; bases not matched to a gene: 6. The chain's CDR3 is CASSLREGGEQFF. In DNA, the CDR3 is TGTGCCAGTAGCCTGCGGGAGGGGGGTGAGCAGTTCTTC.

The V gene is TRBV11-3, the J gene TRBJ1-2; D not resolved. Looked up from germline, CDR1 is SGHNT and CDR2 is YENEEA. V lost 1 base and J lost 8, with 8 bases in between. The length of the CDR3 is 12 residues. The CDR3 DNA follows: TGTGCCAGCAGCTTAGGGCTTCGCGGCTACACCTTC. Its translation is CASSLGLRGYTF.

The chain uses TRBV5-1 and TRBJ2-1; 9 bases are a match to TRBD2. With 4 bases clipped from V and 7 bases from J, the junction kept 15 bases outside the gene matches. The germline gives CDR1 SGHRS, CDR2 YFSETQ. CDR3 length equals 17 residues. CDR3 DNA sequence: TGCGCCAGCAGCCCGAGCCTATTAGCGGGAGCGCTTAATGAGCAGTTCTTC. Its translation: CASSPSLLAGALNEQFF.

The chain carries TRBV19 and TRBJ2-2; 7 bases align to TRBD1. CDR3 length: 13 residues. V gave up 5 bases and J gave up 6 bases; unmatched junction bases: 3. CDR1 and CDR2 (germline): LNHDA, SQIVND (reference sequence). The CDR3 DNA is TGTGCCAGTAGTGCGCAGGGGGCCGGGGAGCTGTTTTTT. This translates into CASSAQGAGELFF. The variable domain in full, with the rest retrieved from reference TRBV19 and TRBJ2-2, is DGGITQSPKYLFRKEGQNVTLSCEQNLNHDAMYWYRQDPGQGLRLIYYSQIVNDFQKGDIAEGYSVSREKKESFPLTVTSAQKNPTAFYLCASSAQGAGELFFGEGSRLTVL.

V and J are TRBV7-8 and TRBJ2-7; a weak D match, TRBD2 (5 bases). CDR1 SGHVS and CDR2 FQNEAQ come from the germline V gene. This CDR3 contains 15 residues. Trimming removed 4 bases at V and 1 base at J, with 14 bases between. In DNA, the CDR3 is TGTGCCAGCAGCTCCGTCGGTGGGAGATCCTACGAGCAGTACTTC. Protein product: CASSSVGGRSYEQYF.

This chain connects TRBV5-1 to TRBJ1-2, with a tentative D call TRBD1 (6 bases). Trimming took off 5 bases at V and 6 bases at J, with 23 bases between the two ends. The CDR3 is 16 residues long. Germline V CDR1 and CDR2: SGHRS, YFSETQ. The DNA for the CDR3 is TGCGCCAGCAGTCGGGCAGGGGCCCAACCTCTCGATGGCTACACCTTC. It yields the protein CASSRAGAQPLDGYTF.

This chain links TRBV19 with TRBJ2-7, with 10 positions matching TRBD1. Trimming removed 2 bases from V and 2 bases from J; junction bases left unmatched: 3. Germline V gene lookup returns CDR1 LNHDA and CDR2 SQIVND (reference sequence). The CDR3 has 15 residues. The CDR3: CASSISGTGAYEQYF. In nucleotides, the CDR3 is TGTGCCAGTAGTATAAGCGGGACAGGGGCCTACGAGCAGTACTTC.

The V gene is TRBV5-1, the J gene TRBJ2-1, with TRBD2 matching over 11 bases. V lost 2 bases to trimming and J lost 5 bases; unmatched junction nucleotides: 3. This CDR3 spans 15 amino acids. Germline assignment: CDR1 SGHRS and CDR2 YFSETQ. CDR3 sequence reads: CASSFGTSGDNEQFF. Here the CDR3 DNA reads TGCGCCAGCAGCTTCGGGACTAGCGGAGACAATGAGCAGTTCTTC. The full variable domain, rest sourced from reference TRBV5-1 and TRBJ2-1, is KAGVTQTPRYLIKTRGQQVTLSCSPISGHRSVSWYQQTPGQGLQFLFEYFSETQRNKGNFPGRFSGRQFSNSRSEMNVSTLELGDSALYLCASSFGTSGDNEQFFGPGTRLTVL.

This chain joins TRBV29-1 and TRBJ2-2; no reliable D call. V lost 1 base to trimming and J lost 7 bases, with 13 bases between them. Germline values: CDR1 SQVTM, CDR2 ANQGSEA. The CDR3 has 14 amino acids. The CDR3 DNA is TGCAGCGTTGAAGGAGGAGCTCCCGGCGGGGAGCTGTTTTTT. Translation gives CSVEGGAPGGELFF.

The chain links TRBV27 to TRBJ2-1; D might be TRBD2 (5 bases). This CDR3 has 16 amino acids. V dropped 7 bases and J dropped 0 bases, with 16 bases sitting between them. Germline V gene data show CDR1 as MNHEY and CDR2 as SMNVEV (reference sequence). CDR3 sequence reads: CASTSISGSSYNEQFF. The DNA for the CDR3 is TGTGCCAGCACAAGTATAAGCGGAAGCTCCTACAATGAGCAGTTCTTC.

The genes are TRBV4-2 and TRBJ1-1, with TRBD1 matching over 8 bases. Germline CDR1 is LGHNA and CDR2 is YNFKEQ. The J segment lost 3 bases and the V segment lost 0 bases, leaving 9 bases of the junction unmatched. The CDR3 has 17 residues. The CDR3 nucleotides read TGTGCCAGCAGCCAAGATTTCGGCAGGGGGCAGGACACTGAAGCTTTCTTT. Its translation is CASSQDFGRGQDTEAFF.

The chain recombines TRBV6-1 with TRBJ2-7; 8 nucleotides align to TRBD1. The junction had 8 bases not matched to a gene; V was cut back by 4 bases and J by 3 bases. This CDR3 has 15 residues. The V gene's germline CDR1 is MNHNS and CDR2 SASEGT. CDR3 sequence: CASSARTGQDYEQYF. In DNA form, the CDR3 reads TGTGCCAGCAGTGCCCGGACAGGGCAAGACTACGAGCAGTACTTC.

The chain joins TRBV9 to TRBJ2-5, with 13 positions matching TRBD2. The junction had 2 bases not matched to a gene; V was cut back by 0 bases and J by 0 bases. The V gene's germline CDR1 is SGDLS and CDR2 YYNGEE. The CDR3 totals 17 residues. This CDR3 reads CASSVGGLAGNQETQYF. CDR3 DNA: TGTGCCAGCAGCGTAGGGGGACTAGCGGGGAACCAAGAGACCCAGTACTTC.

This rearrangement joins TRBV10-3 to TRBJ2-7; a weak D match, TRBD1 (6 bases). This CDR3 spans 15 amino acids. The germline gives CDR1 ENHRY, CDR2 SYGVKD. V lost 4 bases to trimming and J lost 5 bases, with 18 bases between them. CDR3 nucleotide sequence: TGTGCCATCAGTGCCATGACCGGGACACTAGACGAGCAGTACTTC. Translated: CAISAMTGTLDEQYF.

The chain couples TRBV18 to TRBJ2-1, with TRBD1 identical over 8 bases. Germline CDR1 is KGHSH and CDR2 is LQKENI. V dropped 4 bases and J dropped 8; count of bases not matched to a gene: 4. This CDR3 has 13 residues. DNA of the CDR3: TGTGCCAGCTCACGATTACAGGGGGATGAGCAGTTCTTC. Its protein is CASSRLQGDEQFF.

V and J are TRBV11-2 and TRBJ2-1; 7 bases align to TRBD2. Germline V gene lookup returns CDR1 SGHAT and CDR2 FQNNGV. The CDR3 is 17 amino acids. V was clipped by 0 bases and J by 3 bases; unmatched bases: 8. The CDR3 DNA reads as TGTGCCAGCAGCTTAGATCGTGAGACTAGCATCTACAATGAGCAGTTCTTC. It specifies CASSLDRETSIYNEQFF.

In its sample, this clone was seen a few times. The chain is built from TRBV11-2 and TRBJ2-7; no definite D call. This CDR3 is 14 amino acids long. Germline values: CDR1 SGHAT, CDR2 FQNNGV. Between the trimmed V and J ends, which lost 3 bases and 2 bases, there was a span of 11 bases. The CDR3 sequence is CASSFERQAYEQYF. CDR3 DNA sequence: TGTGCCAGCAGCTTTGAGCGCCAAGCCTACGAGCAGTACTTC.

The chain recombines TRBV14 with TRBJ2-1; D is unclear. V was trimmed by 4 bases and J by 4 bases, leaving 11 bases between them. The germline CDR1 and CDR2 sequences are SGHDN and FVKESK. CDR3 length: 14 residues. CDR3 sequence reads: CASSPLALYNEQFF. As DNA, the CDR3 is TGTGCCAGCAGCCCTCTGGCCCTTTACAATGAGCAGTTCTTC.

V gene TRBV6-5 combines with J gene TRBJ1-3; D call uncertain. The CDR3 length is 13 residues. Trimming took off 7 bases at V and 4 bases at J, with 11 bases between the two ends. CDR1 and CDR2 (germline): MNHEY, SVGAGI. CDR3 region: CASTPGLGNTIYF. The CDR3 DNA reads as TGTGCCAGCACCCCCGGACTGGGAAACACCATATATTTT.

This chain connects TRBV7-8 to TRBJ2-2, with 9 bases lining up with TRBD1. This CDR3 is built from 16 residues. Per germline, CDR1 SGHVS and CDR2 FQNEAQ. Losses at the gene ends were 8 bases for V and 4 bases for J; bases not matched to a gene: 11. This CDR3 is CASGLRDRAGTGELFF. The CDR3 DNA follows: TGTGCCAGCGGACTCCGGGACAGGGCAGGCACCGGGGAGCTGTTTTTT.

V and J are TRBV5-1 and TRBJ1-1, with 7 bases fitting TRBD1. Per germline, CDR1 SGHRS and CDR2 YFSETQ. The CDR3 has 14 residues. V dropped 4 bases and J dropped 11; count of bases not matched to a gene: 14. DNA for the CDR3: TGCGCCAGCAGCGCGACAGGGTTCAACCCCGGGGCTTTCTTT. It encodes CASSATGFNPGAFF.